Below are 24 T cell receptor beta chains sequenced from a single sample in a study of CD8 T cells in Susac syndrome. A quantity of about 0.45 to 1 ug RNA underwent reverse transcription using random hexamers. TCRdb ran MiXCR on the immunoSEQ multiplex PCR reads and lists one entry per CDR3 protein. Of 200,000 or so distinct CDR3 sequences listed, approximately 95% are singletons. Sequenced material: CD8+ T cells from PBMCs. Receptor source: a human donor with Susac syndrome.

J is TRBJ1-5 and V is TRBV12-3 or TRBV12-4; 11 nucleotides align to TRBD1. This CDR3 contains 17 residues. V shed 5 bases and J 0 bases; nucleotides not matched to a gene: 6. The DNA of the CDR3 is TGTGCCAGCAGTCCGGGGACAGGGGGAATTAGCAATCAGCCCCAGCATTTT. Translating gives CASSPGTGGISNQPQHF.

The J gene is TRBJ1-6, the V gene TRBV7-9, with 10 nucleotides matching TRBD1. With V trimmed by 4 bases and J by 10 bases, 7 bases remained unmatched. This CDR3 has 15 residues. The germline CDR1 and CDR2 sequences are SEHNR and FQNEAQ (reference sequence). CDR3 in amino acids: CASSSRDRGLSPLHF. The CDR3 DNA sequence: TGTGCCAGCAGCTCACGGGACAGGGGTTTGTCACCCCTCCACTTT. The full variable domain, completed using reference TRBV7-9 and TRBJ1-6, is DTGVSQNPRHKITKRGQNVTFRCDPISEHNRLYWYRQTLGQGPEFLTYFQNEAQLEKSRLLSDRFSAERPKGSFSTLEIQRTEQGDSAMYLCASSSRDRGLSPLHFGNGTRLTVT.

This rearrangement joins TRBV13 to TRBJ2-3, with D tentatively TRBD2 (5 bases). Between the trimmed V and J ends, which lost 5 bases and 2 bases, there was a span of 14 bases. Germline lookup yields CDR1 PRHDT and CDR2 FYEKMQ (reference sequence). The CDR3 length is 15 residues. The CDR3: CASSTRTHPTDTQYF. The DNA of the CDR3 is TGTGCCAGCAGCACCCGGACTCACCCCACAGATACGCAGTATTTT. Full variable domain (rest looked up from reference TRBV13 and TRBJ2-3): AAGVIQSPRHLIKEKRETATLKCYPIPRHDTVYWYQQGPGQDPQFLISFYEKMQSDKGSIPDRFSAQQFSDYHSELNMSSLELGDSALYFCASSTRTHPTDTQYFGPGTRLTVL.

The chain uses TRBV7-2 and TRBJ2-7; 11 bases agree with TRBD2. J was trimmed by 5 bases and V by 4 bases; bases with no gene match: 10. The V gene's germline CDR1 is SGHTA and CDR2 FQGNSA. This CDR3 contains 16 residues. CDR3 loop: CASSSGLAGGNDEQYF. CDR3 sequence (DNA): TGTGCCAGCAGCTCAGGGCTAGCGGGGGGAAATGACGAGCAGTACTTC.

The CDR3 sequence is CASSPRDTGNQPQHF. The CDR3 bases are TGTGCCAGTAGTCCGAGAGATACCGGCAATCAGCCCCAGCATTTT. The gene calls are TRBV19 and TRBJ1-5; unclear D gene. The CDR3 is made up of 15 amino acids. Trimming cost V 5 bases and J 2 bases, with 13 bases left between them. Germline CDR1 LNHDA, CDR2 SQIVND (reference sequence).

J is TRBJ1-6 and V is TRBV9, with a tentative D call TRBD1 (5 bases). The germline V gene has CDR1 SGDLS and CDR2 YYNGEE. CDR3 length: 15 amino acids. The germline V and J ends were trimmed by 4 bases and 6 bases, with 14 bases remaining between them. CDR3 sequence: CASSPLAGANSPLHF. Written as DNA, the CDR3 is TGTGCCAGCAGCCCCCTGGCCGGGGCTAATTCACCCCTCCACTTT.

This clonotype showed up just once. The chain uses TRBV13 and TRBJ2-2; D call uncertain. Trimming pared 6 bases from V and 2 bases from J, leaving 10 bases between. CDR3 length: 14 amino acids. Per germline, CDR1 PRHDT and CDR2 FYEKMQ (reference sequence). The CDR3 spells CASRPTENTGELFF. The DNA of the CDR3 is TGTGCCAGCAGACCCACAGAAAACACCGGGGAGCTGTTTTTT.

This sequence joins TRBV7-8 and TRBJ2-5; 12 positions match TRBD2. The V segment lost 0 bases and the J segment 1 base; nucleotides outside the gene matches: 3. The CDR3 totals 17 residues. Per the germline V gene, CDR1 is SGHVS and CDR2 is FQNEAQ. The CDR3 DNA reads TGTGCCAGCAGCTTAGCTGGACTAGCGGGGATCCAAGAGACCCAGTACTTC. It specifies CASSLAGLAGIQETQYF.

The chain is built from TRBV27 and TRBJ2-4, with TRBD1 matching over 9 bases. In germline, CDR1 is MNHEY, CDR2 SMNVEV (reference sequence). CDR3 length: 18 amino acids. The V gene end was trimmed by 2 bases and the J gene end by 1 base; junction bases not matched to a gene: 9. CDR3 DNA: TGTGCCAGCAGTTTAGGGACCGGGACAGGGCCGGCCAAAAACATTCAGTACTTC. Translated: CASSLGTGTGPAKNIQYF.

This clonotype was seen a few times. The CDR3: CASSLGESTEAFF. The CDR3 nucleotides read TGTGCCAGCAGTTTGGGGGAGAGCACTGAAGCTTTCTTT. The rearrangement links TRBV6-5 to TRBJ1-1; D is perhaps TRBD1 (5 bases). V was clipped by 4 bases and J by 4 bases, with 10 bases between them. This CDR3 has 13 amino acids. Germline V gene data show CDR1 as MNHEY and CDR2 as SVGAGI.

CDR3 sequence: CASSVEMGTGELFF. CDR3 DNA: TGTGCCAGCAGCGTGGAGATGGGAACCGGGGAGCTGTTTTTT. V usage is TRBV9 and J usage is TRBJ2-2; no firm D call. This CDR3 contains 14 residues. Germline CDR1 SGDLS, CDR2 YYNGEE. Deletions cut 2 bases from V and 5 bases from J, with 10 bases between.

This chain uses TRBV4-1 with TRBJ2-1; D possibly matches TRBD1 or TRBD2 (6 bases each). CDR3 length: 15 amino acids. Between the trimmed V and J ends, which lost 1 base and 2 bases, there was a span of 9 bases. CDR1 and CDR2 (germline): MGHRA, YSYEKL. The chain's CDR3 is CASSQAGAAYNEQFF. The CDR3 DNA reads as TGCGCCAGCAGCCAAGCGGGGGCTGCCTACAATGAGCAGTTCTTC.

J is TRBJ1-1 and V is TRBV3-1; D is unresolved. V gave up 5 bases and J gave up 4 bases, with 11 bases separating them. Per germline, CDR1 LGHDT and CDR2 YNNKEL (reference sequence). This CDR3 comprises 13 residues. CDR3 in DNA: TGTGCCAGCAGCACCACGTCGGGCACTGAAGCTTTCTTT. This sequence encodes CASSTTSGTEAFF. The complete variable domain, with remaining parts taken from reference TRBV3-1 and TRBJ1-1, reads DTAVSQTPKYLVTQMGNDKSIKCEQNLGHDTMYWYKQDSKKFLKIMFSYNNKELIINETVPNRFSPKSPDKAHLNLHINSLELGDSAVYFCASSTTSGTEAFFGQGTRLTVV.

The J gene is TRBJ1-1, the V gene TRBV19; D unclear. From germline, CDR1 is LNHDA and CDR2 SQIVND (reference sequence). Trimming took 6 bases from V and 1 from J, leaving 12 bases between them. The CDR3 runs 14 residues. The CDR3 here is CASRENGRNTEAFF. The CDR3 bases are TGTGCCAGTAGAGAAAACGGGAGGAACACTGAAGCTTTCTTT.

The chain is built from TRBV30 and TRBJ1-1; D gene uncertain. Trimming took 4 bases from V and 1 from J, leaving 13 bases between them. Germline values: CDR1 GTSNPN, CDR2 SVGIG (reference sequence). The CDR3 consists of 14 residues. CDR3 region: CAWNFGVENTEAFF. CDR3 in DNA: TGTGCCTGGAATTTTGGGGTAGAGAACACTGAAGCTTTCTTT.

V is TRBV4-1 and J is TRBJ2-7, with 8 bases that match TRBD2. This CDR3 region has 16 residues. From germline, CDR1 is MGHRA and CDR2 YSYEKL. V lost 3 bases and J lost 4; bases outside the gene matches: 11. For the CDR3, the DNA is TGCGCCAGCAGCCACACTATCGGCGGGGGGACGTACGAGCAGTACTTC. As protein: CASSHTIGGGTYEQYF.

The chain recombines TRBV11-2 with TRBJ2-3; D remains unclear. The CDR3 is made up of 14 amino acids. Looked up from germline, CDR1 is SGHAT and CDR2 is FQNNGV. V lost 5 bases and J lost 4, with 13 bases in between. CDR3 in amino acids: CASSQSVSSDTQYF. CDR3 in DNA: TGTGCCAGCAGCCAATCTGTGAGCTCAGATACGCAGTATTTT.

The rearrangement uses TRBV9 and TRBJ2-1; D unresolved. This CDR3 is built from 13 residues. V was clipped by 0 bases and J by 5 bases, with 6 bases between them. Germline lookup yields CDR1 SGDLS and CDR2 YYNGEE. This CDR3 reads CASSVGKHNEQFF. The CDR3 DNA sequence: TGTGCCAGCAGCGTAGGGAAACACAATGAGCAGTTCTTC.

This clonotype was seen only once. V usage is TRBV4-1 and J usage is TRBJ1-5; TRBD1 is a possible D gene (5 bases). The V and J ends lost 3 bases and 2 bases respectively, with 8 bases between them. The CDR3 runs 14 residues. CDR1 and CDR2 from the germline V gene are MGHRA and YSYEKL. This CDR3 reads CASSHRAGNQPQHF. The CDR3 region has the DNA TGCGCCAGCAGCCACAGGGCAGGCAATCAGCCCCAGCATTTT.

This chain connects TRBV4-1 to TRBJ2-7; D unresolved. The CDR3 sequence is 14 residues long. CDR1 is MGHRA, CDR2 YSYEKL, per germline. V lost 1 base, J lost 0 bases, and 7 bases lay in between. The CDR3 DNA reads TGCGCCAGCAGCCAAGGGAAAAGCTCCTACGAGCAGTACTTC. This gives the protein CASSQGKSSYEQYF.

This chain uses TRBV19 with TRBJ2-3, with 8 positions matching TRBD2. This CDR3 comprises 14 residues. Trimming cost V 4 bases and J 6 bases; bases outside gene matches: 6. The germline gives CDR1 LNHDA, CDR2 SQIVND (reference sequence). In DNA, the CDR3 is TGTGCCAGTAGTAGCGGGGGGCCCTCCGATACGCAGTATTTT. Translating it yields CASSSGGPSDTQYF.

A single count supports this clonotype. This rearrangement joins TRBV5-1 to TRBJ2-3; 8 nucleotides align to TRBD2. Trimming removed 0 bases from V and 5 bases from J; junction bases left unmatched: 8. The CDR3 loop spans 16 amino acids. Germline CDR1 and CDR2: SGHRS and YFSETQ. For the CDR3, the DNA is TGCGCCAGCAGCTTGGCCGTAGCGGGACCGCGAGATACGCAGTATTTT. Its protein product is CASSLAVAGPRDTQYF.

This chain links TRBV6-5 with TRBJ1-2; TRBD1 agrees at 7 bases. The CDR3 spans 14 residues. V trimming: 5 bases; J trimming: 9 bases; junction bases outside the gene matches: 12. Germline assignment: CDR1 MNHEY and CDR2 SVGAGI. In nucleotides, the CDR3 is TGTGCCAGCAGTCCCCAGGGGGTAGGAATCAGCTACACCTTC. Translating gives CASSPQGVGISYTF.

The chain has TRBV24-1 and TRBJ2-1, with TRBD1 matching 9 bases. Germline V gene sequence: CDR1 KGHDR, CDR2 SFDVKD. V shed 0 bases, J shed 3 bases, and the junction held 5 bases outside the gene matches. This CDR3 region has 17 residues. CDR3 protein: CATSDLGGTGLYNEQFF. The CDR3 bases are TGTGCCACCAGTGATTTGGGAGGGACAGGGCTCTACAATGAGCAGTTCTTC.